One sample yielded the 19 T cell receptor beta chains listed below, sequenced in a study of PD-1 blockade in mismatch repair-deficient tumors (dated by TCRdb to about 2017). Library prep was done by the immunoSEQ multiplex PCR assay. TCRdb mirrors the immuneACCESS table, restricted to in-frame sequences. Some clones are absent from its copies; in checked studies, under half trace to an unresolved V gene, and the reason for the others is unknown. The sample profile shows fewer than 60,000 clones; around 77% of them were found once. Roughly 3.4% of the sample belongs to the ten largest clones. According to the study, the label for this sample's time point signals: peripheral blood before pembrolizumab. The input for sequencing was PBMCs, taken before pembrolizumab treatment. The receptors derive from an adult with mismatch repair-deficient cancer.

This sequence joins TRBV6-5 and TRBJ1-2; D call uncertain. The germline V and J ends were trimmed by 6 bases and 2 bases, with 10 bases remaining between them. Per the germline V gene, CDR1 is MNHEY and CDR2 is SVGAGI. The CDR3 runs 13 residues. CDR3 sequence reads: CASSPPDNYGYTF. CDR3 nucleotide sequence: TGTGCCAGCAGCCCCCCGGACAACTATGGCTACACCTTC.

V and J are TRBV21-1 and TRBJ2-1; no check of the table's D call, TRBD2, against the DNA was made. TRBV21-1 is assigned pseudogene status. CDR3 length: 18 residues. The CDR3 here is CASSKARPPSGSRNEQFF. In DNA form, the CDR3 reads TGTGCCAGCAGCAAAGCGCGGCCGCCTAGCGGGAGTCGTAATGAGCAGTTCTTC.

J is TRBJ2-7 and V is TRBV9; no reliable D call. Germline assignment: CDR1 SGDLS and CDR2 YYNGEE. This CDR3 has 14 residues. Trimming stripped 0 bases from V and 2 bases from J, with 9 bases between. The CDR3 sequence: CASSVDDGPYEQYF. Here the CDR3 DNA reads TGTGCCAGCAGCGTAGATGACGGACCCTACGAGCAGTACTTC.

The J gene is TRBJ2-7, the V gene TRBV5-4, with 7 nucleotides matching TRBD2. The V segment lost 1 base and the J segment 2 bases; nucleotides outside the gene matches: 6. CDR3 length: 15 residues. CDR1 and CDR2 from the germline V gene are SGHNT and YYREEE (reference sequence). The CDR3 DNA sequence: TGTGCCAGCAGCTTGAACGCCGGGAGGCCCTACGAGCAGTACTTC. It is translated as CASSLNAGRPYEQYF.

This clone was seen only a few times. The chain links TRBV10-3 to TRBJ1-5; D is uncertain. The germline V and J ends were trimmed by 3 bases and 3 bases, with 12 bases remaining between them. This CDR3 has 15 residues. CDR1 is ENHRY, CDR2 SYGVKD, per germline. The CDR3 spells CAISDAGKTNQPQHF. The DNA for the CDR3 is TGTGCCATCAGTGATGCAGGAAAAACCAATCAGCCCCAGCATTTT.

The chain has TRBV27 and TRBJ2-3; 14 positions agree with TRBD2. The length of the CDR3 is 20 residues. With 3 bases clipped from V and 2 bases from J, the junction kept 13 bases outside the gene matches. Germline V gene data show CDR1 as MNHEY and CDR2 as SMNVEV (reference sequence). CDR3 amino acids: CASSFTPGTSGSRATDTQYF. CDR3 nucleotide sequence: TGTGCCAGCAGTTTCACTCCCGGGACTAGCGGGAGCCGGGCCACAGATACGCAGTATTTT.

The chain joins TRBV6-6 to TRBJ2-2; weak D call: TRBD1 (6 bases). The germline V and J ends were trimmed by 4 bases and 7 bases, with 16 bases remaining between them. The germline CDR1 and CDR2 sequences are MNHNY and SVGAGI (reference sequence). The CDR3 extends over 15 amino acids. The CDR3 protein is CASSSGDELGGELFF. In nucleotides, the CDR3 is TGTGCCAGCAGTTCAGGGGACGAATTGGGCGGGGAGCTGTTTTTT.

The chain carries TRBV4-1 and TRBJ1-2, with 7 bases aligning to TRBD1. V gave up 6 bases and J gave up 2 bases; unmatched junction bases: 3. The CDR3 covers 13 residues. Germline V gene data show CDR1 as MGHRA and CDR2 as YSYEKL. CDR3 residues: CASSPQGNYGYTF. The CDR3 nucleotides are TGCGCCAGCAGTCCACAGGGGAACTATGGCTACACCTTC.

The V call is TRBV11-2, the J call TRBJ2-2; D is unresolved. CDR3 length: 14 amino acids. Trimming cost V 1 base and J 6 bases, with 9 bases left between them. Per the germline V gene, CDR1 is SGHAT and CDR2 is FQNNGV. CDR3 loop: CASSLVIVAGELFF. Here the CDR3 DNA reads TGTGCCAGCAGCTTAGTCATAGTAGCCGGGGAGCTGTTTTTT.

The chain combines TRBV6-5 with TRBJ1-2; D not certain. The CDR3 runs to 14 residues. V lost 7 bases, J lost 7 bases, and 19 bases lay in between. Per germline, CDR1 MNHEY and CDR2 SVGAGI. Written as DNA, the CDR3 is TGTGCCAGCAACCCCAGGCCCGACCTGTTTGGCTACACCTTC. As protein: CASNPRPDLFGYTF.

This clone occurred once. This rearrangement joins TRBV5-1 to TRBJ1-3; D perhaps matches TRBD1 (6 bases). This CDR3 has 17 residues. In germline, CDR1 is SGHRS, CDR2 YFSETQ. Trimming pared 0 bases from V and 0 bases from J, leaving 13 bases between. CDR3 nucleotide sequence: TGCGCCAGCAGCTTGGAGGGGGACCCCACCTCTGGAAACACCATATATTTT. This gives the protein CASSLEGDPTSGNTIYF.

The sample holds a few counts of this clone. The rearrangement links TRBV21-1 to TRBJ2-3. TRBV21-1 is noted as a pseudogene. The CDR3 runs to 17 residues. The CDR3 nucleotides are TGTGCCAGCAGTCCGCTTTATGGGGAAAGGGGCACAGATACGCAGTATTTT. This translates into CASSPLYGERGTDTQYF.

The CDR3 region has the DNA TGCGCCAGCAGCTTGGCCTCTAGCTCCTACAATGAGCAGTTCTTC. Translated: CASSLASSSYNEQFF. V usage is TRBV5-1 and J usage is TRBJ2-1, with D unresolved. This CDR3 spans 15 amino acids. Germline-derived CDR1 and CDR2 are SGHRS and YFSETQ. V was pared by 0 bases and J by 0 bases, with 7 bases between.

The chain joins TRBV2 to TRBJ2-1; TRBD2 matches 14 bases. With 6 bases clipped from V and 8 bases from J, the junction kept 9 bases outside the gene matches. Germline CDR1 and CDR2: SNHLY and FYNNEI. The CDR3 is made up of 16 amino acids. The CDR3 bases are TGTGCCAGCAGGCCGGGACTAGCGGGAGATAAGGATGAGCAGTTCTTC. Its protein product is CASRPGLAGDKDEQFF.

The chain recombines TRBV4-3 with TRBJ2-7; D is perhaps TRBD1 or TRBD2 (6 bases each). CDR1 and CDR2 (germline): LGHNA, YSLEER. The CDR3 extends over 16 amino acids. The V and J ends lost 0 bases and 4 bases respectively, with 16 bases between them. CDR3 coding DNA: TGCGCCAGCAGCCAAGATCGTTCGGGGGCCGGTTACGAGCAGTACTTC. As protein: CASSQDRSGAGYEQYF.

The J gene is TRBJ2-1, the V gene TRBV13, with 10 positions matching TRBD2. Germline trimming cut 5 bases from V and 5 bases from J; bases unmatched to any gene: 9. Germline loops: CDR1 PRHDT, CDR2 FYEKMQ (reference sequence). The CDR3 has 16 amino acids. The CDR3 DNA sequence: TGTGCCAGCAGCCCCGCCGGGACTAGCGTAGACAATGAGCAGTTCTTC. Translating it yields CASSPAGTSVDNEQFF.

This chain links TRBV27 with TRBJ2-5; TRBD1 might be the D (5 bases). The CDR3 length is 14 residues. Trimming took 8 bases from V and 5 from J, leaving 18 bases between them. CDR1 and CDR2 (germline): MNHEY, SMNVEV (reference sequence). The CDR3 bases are TGTGCCAGCTCTTTAGGGGTAGGGTCGGAGACCCAGTACTTC. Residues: CASSLGVGSETQYF.

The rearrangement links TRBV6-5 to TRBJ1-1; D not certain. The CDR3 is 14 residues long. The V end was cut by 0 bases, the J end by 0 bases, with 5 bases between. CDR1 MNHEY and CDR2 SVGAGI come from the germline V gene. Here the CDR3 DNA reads TGTGCCAGCAGTTACTCGTATATGAACACTGAAGCTTTCTTT. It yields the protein CASSYSYMNTEAFF.

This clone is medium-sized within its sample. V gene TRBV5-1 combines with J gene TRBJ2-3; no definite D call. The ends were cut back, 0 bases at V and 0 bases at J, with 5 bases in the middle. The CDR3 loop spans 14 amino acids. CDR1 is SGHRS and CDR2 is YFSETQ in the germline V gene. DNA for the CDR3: TGCGCCAGCAGCTTGGAGGGAAGCACAGATACGCAGTATTTT. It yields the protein CASSLEGSTDTQYF.